The 19 T cell receptor beta chains in this list originate from one sample, sequenced in a study of blood T cell repertoires in COVID-19. Data came from immunoSEQ multiplex PCR; TCRdb stores just in-frame clones and leaves some out. The table includes 150,000 or so clones, 81% detected once. The sequenced sample consisted of peripheral blood. The receptors stem from a human donor in a cohort sampled during active COVID-19.

The chain has TRBV28 and TRBJ1-2, with D perhaps TRBD1 (6 bases). The CDR3 has 16 amino acids. The V end lost 5 bases, the J end lost 0 bases, and 16 bases lay between the germline ends. Germline V gene sequence: CDR1 MDHEN, CDR2 SYDVKM. The CDR3 region has the DNA TGTGCCAGCAGTCCACAGACAGGACGTCCTAACTATGGCTACACCTTC. Amino acid sequence: CASSPQTGRPNYGYTF.

For the CDR3, the DNA is TGTGCCAGCAGCTTCCGAGGGACAGGGGGGTCCTACGAGCAGTACTTC. This encodes CASSFRGTGGSYEQYF. The rearrangement links TRBV9 to TRBJ2-7, with 11 bases lining up with TRBD1. The V gene's germline CDR1 is SGDLS and CDR2 YYNGEE. The CDR3 is 16 amino acids. After removal of 4 bases from V and 1 base from J, the junction contained 7 bases not matched to a gene.

This clone was recorded once. The V gene is TRBV6-5, the J gene TRBJ1-6, with a possible D match to TRBD1 (5 bases). CDR1 is MNHEY, CDR2 SVGAGI, per germline. Trimming stripped 3 bases from V and 7 bases from J, with 10 bases between. CDR3 length equals 14 residues. In nucleotides, the CDR3 is TGTGCCAGCAGTTATGGGGGGGGGAATTCACCCCTCCACTTT. Its translation: CASSYGGGNSPLHF.

CDR3: CASRETSGAREQYF. In DNA, the CDR3 is TGTGCCAGCAGGGAGACTAGCGGGGCCCGCGAGCAGTACTTC. The genes are TRBV6-5 and TRBJ2-7; 11 bases line up with TRBD2. CDR3 length: 14 amino acids. CDR1 and CDR2 (germline): MNHEY, SVGAGI. The junction had 7 bases not matched to a gene; V was cut back by 6 bases and J by 6 bases.

The V gene is TRBV7-2, the J gene TRBJ2-1, with 9 positions matching TRBD1. Germline V gene lookup returns CDR1 SGHTA and CDR2 FQGNSA. This CDR3 is built from 17 residues. V shed 4 bases and J 5 bases; nucleotides not matched to a gene: 12. CDR3 sequence (DNA): TGTGCCAGCAGCTCAAGGGCACAGGGGGCGCGTAACAATGAGCAGTTCTTC. Its protein is CASSSRAQGARNNEQFF.

Ten or more counts support this clone. CDR3 amino acids: CASSRDRGLEAFF. CDR3 DNA: TGCGCCAGCAGCCGGGACAGGGGTTTGGAAGCTTTCTTT. The chain links TRBV4-1 to TRBJ1-1, with TRBD1 matching 10 bases. CDR1 and CDR2 from the germline V gene are MGHRA and YSYEKL. The CDR3 has 13 residues. Trimming removed 4 bases from V and 8 bases from J; junction bases left unmatched: 4.

The rearrangement uses TRBV10-2 and TRBJ1-1; D is ambiguous. V gave up 6 bases and J gave up 4 bases, with 15 bases separating them. The germline V gene encodes CDR1 WSHSY and CDR2 SAAADI. This CDR3 spans 14 amino acids. The CDR3 is CASREVVAGTEAFF. The DNA for the CDR3 is TGCGCCAGCAGGGAGGTCGTTGCCGGCACTGAAGCTTTCTTT.

The chain links TRBV7-3 to TRBJ2-3, with D possibly matching TRBD1 (5 bases). This CDR3 region has 14 residues. Germline V gene lookup returns CDR1 SGHTA and CDR2 FQGTGA. V shed 5 bases and J shed 3 bases, with 12 bases lying between them. Here the CDR3 reads CASSPRQLTDTQYF. The DNA of the CDR3 is TGTGCCAGCAGCCCCCGACAGTTAACAGATACGCAGTATTTT.

The chain joins TRBV7-6 to TRBJ2-1; 11 bases agree with TRBD2. The length of the CDR3 is 17 residues. CDR1 and CDR2 (germline): SGHVS, FNYEAQ. V dropped 4 bases and J dropped 2; count of bases not matched to a gene: 7. The CDR3 spells CASSSTLAGGPYNEQFF. The CDR3 DNA sequence: TGTGCCAGCAGCTCTACCTTAGCGGGAGGGCCCTACAATGAGCAGTTCTTC.

With regard to this clone: At one end, the junction sequence differs from germline, possibly due to a read error. The chain employs TRBV7-7 and TRBJ2-7, with TRBD1 matching 8 bases. CDR3 length equals 12 residues. The V gene's germline CDR1 is SSHAT and CDR2 FNYEAQ (reference sequence). CDR3 protein: CASSWTGYEQYF. For the CDR3, the DNA is TGTGCTAGCAGCTGGACAGGGTACGAGCAGTACTTC.

This clone came up a few times. The chain couples TRBV5-5 to TRBJ2-2, with TRBD2 as a possible D gene (5 bases). The V and J ends lost 0 bases and 5 bases respectively, with 26 bases between them. The CDR3 runs 20 residues. Germline V gene data show CDR1 as SGHKS and CDR2 as YYEKEE (reference sequence). The CDR3 DNA is TGTGCCAGCAGCTTGGAGGGTGTTTTGCGGGTGGTGGATGGGACCGGGGAGCTGTTTTTT. Translation gives CASSLEGVLRVVDGTGELFF.

The chain uses TRBV6-2 or TRBV6-3 and TRBJ2-7; 10 bases align to TRBD2. V was pared by 2 bases and J by 6 bases, with 10 bases of the junction left unmatched. Per the germline V gene, CDR1 is MNHEY and CDR2 is SVGEGT. The CDR3 loop spans 16 amino acids. The CDR3 reads CASSYQASGRIGEQYF. DNA of the CDR3: TGTGCCAGCAGTTACCAGGCTAGCGGGAGAATTGGCGAGCAGTACTTC.

The sample holds one count of this clone. This chain links TRBV30 with TRBJ1-6; 7 nucleotides line up with TRBD1. Germline CDR1 and CDR2: GTSNPN and SVGIG (reference sequence). This CDR3 region has 14 residues. With V trimmed by 1 base and J by 10 bases, 7 bases remained unmatched. The CDR3 sequence is CAWSAGQRNSPLHF. CDR3 DNA sequence: TGTGCCTGGAGTGCGGGACAGAGGAACTCACCCCTCCACTTT.

The chain carries TRBV28 and TRBJ1-1; 7 bases fit TRBD1. The J segment lost 8 bases and the V segment lost 5 bases, leaving 11 bases of the junction unmatched. CDR3 length: 14 residues. CDR1 and CDR2 (germline): MDHEN, SYDVKM. The CDR3 region is CASSPPGQPKEAFF. The CDR3 region has the DNA TGTGCCAGCAGTCCTCCGGGACAGCCGAAAGAAGCTTTCTTT.

This clone has a count of ten or more. J is TRBJ2-7 and V is TRBV10-3; 10 bases agree with TRBD1. Trimming took 10 bases from V and 3 from J; bases not matched to a gene: 3. Germline V gene lookup returns CDR1 ENHRY and CDR2 SYGVKD. The CDR3 is made up of 12 amino acids. CDR3 protein: CATGTGDYEQYF. The CDR3, as DNA: TGTGCCACCGGGACAGGGGACTACGAGCAGTACTTC.

The CDR3 bases are TGTGCCACCAGCAGAGCGGGGACAGAGTATGGCTACACCTTC. This gives the protein CATSRAGTEYGYTF. V usage is TRBV15 and J usage is TRBJ1-2, with 7 bases matching TRBD1. Germline values: CDR1 LNHNV, CDR2 YYDKDF (reference sequence). This CDR3 has 14 amino acids. Trimming at V came to 1 base and at J to 5 bases, leaving 4 bases not matched to a gene.

Comment on this clone: An end of the junction differs from the germline gene, which may be a read error. The rearrangement uses TRBV5-6 and TRBJ2-7, with TRBD1 matching 8 bases. Germline V lookup: CDR1 SGHDT, CDR2 YYEEEE. The CDR3 loop spans 14 amino acids. CDR3 coding DNA: TGTGCCAGCAGCTTGGCTGGGACAGGACCCCCGGCATGCTTC. This encodes CASSLAGTGPPACF. Looking up the rest from reference TRBV5-6 and TRBJ2-7 gives the full variable domain: DAGVTQSPTHLIKTRGQQVTLRCSPKSGHDTVSWYQQALGQGPQFIFQYYEEEERQRGNFPDRFSGHQFPNYSSELNVNALLLGDSALYLCASSLAGTGPPACFGPGTRLTVT.

CDR3 sequence: CASSYSGAYNTEAFF. DNA of the CDR3: TGTGCCAGCAGTTACTCTGGAGCGTACAACACTGAAGCTTTCTTT. The chain uses TRBV6-2 or TRBV6-3 and TRBJ1-1, with D hard to call. The CDR3 is 15 residues long. V lost 0 bases to trimming and J lost 2 bases, with 10 bases between them. In germline, CDR1 is MNHEY, CDR2 SVGEGT.

The gene calls are TRBV19 and TRBJ2-7, with a weak D call TRBD1 (9 bases). Germline lookup yields CDR1 LNHDA and CDR2 SQIVND (reference sequence). Trimming took off 5 bases at V and 6 bases at J, with 26 bases between the two ends. This CDR3 contains 17 residues. The DNA for the CDR3 is TGTGCCAGTAGTCGGGGACAGGGTAGCGGGACCCGTCTCGAGCAGTACTTC. This gives the protein CASSRGQGSGTRLEQYF.